This T cell receptor beta chain was documented in a study of blood T cells in healthy people across ages. Regarding the study as a whole: Age showed a roughly linear inverse relationship with TCR beta diversity per million T cells. Diversity was higher, and naive CD4+ cells more numerous, in long-lived donors than in aged donors.

In this sample, this clonotype turned up a few times. The antigen is not known. Per germline, CDR1 LGHNA and CDR2 YNFKEQ. CDR3 length: 15 amino acids. Trimming removed 4 bases at V and 0 bases at J, with 12 bases between. Every participating donor contributed around 9.5 milliliters of peripheral blood through a draw. Together with a sample-barcoded 5' primer, a J-beta primer mix was included in a second PCR lasting about 7 to 11 cycles. TCRdb re-called the 5' RACE reads with MiXCR, one entry per CDR3 protein. Of 1.4 million or so distinct CDR3 sequences listed, under 55% were seen once; the top ten hold about 4.1%.

The material sequenced was blood. V is TRBV4-2 and J is TRBJ1-2, with D hard to call. The TCR sequence derives from a woman younger than 30 in good health. CDR3 protein: CASSRSTPTNYGYTF. CDR3 bases: TGTGCCAGCAGCCGTTCGACCCCTACTAACTATGGCTACACCTTC.